Listed below are T cell receptor beta chains from one sample, sequenced in a study of T cell responses to AZD1222 COVID-19 vaccine. The protocol was immunoSEQ multiplex PCR, while the TCRdb copy is restricted to in-frame clones and leaves out a portion. The data hold 130,000 or so clones, with over 90% observed a single time. The sequences come from peripheral blood, collected on day 0 of AZD1222 vaccination. All receptors come from an adult in good health. Each CDR3 is given with its conserved first and last residue. A D gene is named only where the DNA matches it firmly. Expanded clones are given a class, and other clones once, few, many or no size at all.

clone_size | d_call | cdr3_length | j_call | v_call | cdr3_nt | cdr3_aa
- | TRBD1 | 16 | TRBJ1-1 | TRBV15 | TGTGCCACCAGCAGATCTGCCGGGACAGGGAACACTGAAGCTTTCTTT | CATSRSAGTGNTEAFF
- | TRBD1 | 15 | TRBJ2-3 | TRBV6-5 | TGTGCCAGCAGTTCATCAGGGGGCCGTACAGATACGCAGTATTTT | CASSSSGGRTDTQYF
- | TRBD1 | 14 | TRBJ1-2 | TRBV9 | TGTGCCAGCAGCTCCCGGACAGGGGGCTTTGGCTACACCTTC | CASSSRTGGFGYTF
- | - | 15 | TRBJ1-5 | TRBV9 | TGTGCCAGCAGCGTAGGGGGTAATAGCAATCAGCCCCAGCATTTT | CASSVGGNSNQPQHF
- | - | 16 | TRBJ1-1 | TRBV19 | TGTGCCAGTAGTGAAACGAGGGGAGGGTGGAACACTGAAGCTTTCTTT | CASSETRGGWNTEAFF
once | - | 14 | TRBJ2-5 | TRBV4-1 | TGCGCCAGCAGCCAAGATCAGCAGGGAGAGACCCAGTACTTC | CASSQDQQGETQYF
- | - | 17 | TRBJ2-6 | TRBV5-4 | TGTGCCAGCAGCTCCCCTCAAGGAAGCTCTGGGGCCAACGTCCTGACTTTC | CASSSPQGSSGANVLTF
- | TRBD1 | 14 | TRBJ1-1 | TRBV19 | TGTGCCAGTAGCATTGGACAGGGAAGCACTGAAGCTTTCTTT | CASSIGQGSTEAFF
- | - | 12 | TRBJ1-2 | TRBV12-3/TRBV12-4 | TGTGCCAGCAGTCCGACGGGCTATGGCTACACCTTC | CASSPTGYGYTF
- | - | 15 | TRBJ1-4 | TRBV7-8 | TGTGCCAGCAGCTTAATATCCCTAGCTAATGAAAAACTGTTTTTT | CASSLISLANEKLFF
- | - | 15 | TRBJ1-6 | TRBV9 | TGTGCCAGCAGCGTAGCTTGGGGGCAGAATTCACCCCTCCACTTT | CASSVAWGQNSPLHF
- | - | 15 | TRBJ1-5 | TRBV27 | TGTGCCAGCAGTTTACAACGAGTGAGCAATCAGCCCCAGCATTTT | CASSLQRVSNQPQHF
- | - | 15 | TRBJ2-1 | TRBV11-2 | TGTGCCAGCAGCTTAGCACAGAGCTCCTACAATGAGCAGTTCTTC | CASSLAQSSYNEQFF
- | - | 15 | TRBJ2-5 | TRBV10-3 | TGTGCCATCAGTGAGTCGACTCAACAGGGAGAGACCCAGTACTTC | CAISESTQQGETQYF
- | TRBD2 | 15 | TRBJ2-1 | TRBV11-2 | TGTGCCAGCAGCTTAAAACTAGCGGGGAATAATGAGCAGTTCTTC | CASSLKLAGNNEQFF
- | - | 14 | TRBJ1-1 | TRBV18 | TGTGCCAGCTCACCATTACACCCGAACACTGAAGCTTTCTTT | CASSPLHPNTEAFF
- | TRBD1 | 15 | TRBJ2-7 | TRBV6-5 | TGTGCCAGCAGCCCGGACAGGCCAAGCTCCTACGAGCAGTACTTC | CASSPDRPSSYEQYF
- | - | 13 | TRBJ2-5 | TRBV5-4 | TGTGCCAGCAGCGAGACTAGCCAAGAGACCCAGTACTTC | CASSETSQETQYF
- | TRBD1 | 18 | TRBJ1-6 | TRBV7-6 | TGTGCCAGCAGCTCGCACTTAGGGACAGGGGAATATAATTCACCCCTCCACTTT | CASSSHLGTGEYNSPLHF
- | - | 14 | TRBJ2-7 | TRBV5-4 | TGTGCCAGCAGTCGGCCCGGACAGACCTACGAGCAGTACTTC | CASSRPGQTYEQYF
- | - | 13 | TRBJ2-1 | TRBV19 | TGTGCCAGTAGTATAGGGGGCGGAGGTGAGCAGTTCTTC | CASSIGGGGEQFF
few | - | 13 | TRBJ2-1 | TRBV28 | TGTGCCAGCAGTTTACCCGTACTTAATGAGCAGTTCTTC | CASSLPVLNEQFF
- | - | 14 | TRBJ1-5 | TRBV6-6 | TGTGCCAGCAGTTACACGGCGGTCAATCAGCCCCAGCATTTT | CASSYTAVNQPQHF
few | - | 16 | TRBJ1-5 | TRBV9 | TGTGCCAGCAGCGTAGTAGGGATTTATAGCAATCAGCCCCAGCATTTT | CASSVVGIYSNQPQHF
- | - | 14 | TRBJ1-1 | TRBV9 | TGTGCCAGCAGCCCCGGTGGACAGAACACTGAAGCTTTCTTT | CASSPGGQNTEAFF
- | - | 15 | TRBJ1-4 | TRBV6-6 | TGTGCCAGCAGTTATGGGGACCGGAGTAATGAAAAACTGTTTTTT | CASSYGDRSNEKLFF
- | TRBD1 | 16 | TRBJ1-2 | TRBV9 | TGTGCCAGCAGCGTTGGGACAGGGGGCTCTAACTATGGCTACACCTTC | CASSVGTGGSNYGYTF
- | - | 11 | TRBJ2-1 | TRBV12-3/TRBV12-4 | TGTGCCAGCAGTTTATCGAGTGAGCAGTTCTTC | CASSLSSEQFF
- | - | 18 | TRBJ1-1 | TRBV19 | TGTGCCAGTAGTATAGGGGGACCCGGGGGCGCCGGGAACACTGAAGCTTTCTTT | CASSIGGPGGAGNTEAFF
- | TRBD1 | 17 | TRBJ1-5 | TRBV5-6 | TGTGCCAGCAGCTTGGGGGACAGGGAATATAGCAATCAGCCCCAGCATTTT | CASSLGDREYSNQPQHF
few | - | 17 | TRBJ1-5 | TRBV4-1 | TGCGCCAGCAGCCAAGAGGTTGCTAGGCATAGCAATCAGCCCCAGCATTTT | CASSQEVARHSNQPQHF
- | TRBD1 | 17 | TRBJ1-6 | TRBV27 | TGTGCCAGCAGCCCTAGTAGGGACAGAGCATATAATTCACCCCTCCACTTT | CASSPSRDRAYNSPLHF
- | TRBD2 | 19 | TRBJ2-2 | TRBV7-7 | TGTGCTAGCAGCTTAGCGTCTGCTAGCGGGGGCCCGAACACCGGGGAGCTGTTTTTT | CASSLASASGGPNTGELFF
- | - | 12 | TRBJ1-2 | TRBV18 | TGTGCCAGCTCACTCGAGAACTATGGCTACACCTTC | CASSLENYGYTF
- | - | 14 | TRBJ2-7 | TRBV5-4 | TGTGCCAGCAGCTCCAAAGGGAGCTCCTACGAGCAGTACTTC | CASSSKGSSYEQYF
- | - | 12 | TRBJ1-2 | TRBV6-5 | TGTGCCAGCAGGAGGTGGGACTCTGGCTACACCTTC | CASRRWDSGYTF
- | - | 15 | TRBJ1-1 | TRBV11-2 | TGTGCCAGCAGCACTCGAACAAGTGGAGACACTGAAGCTTTCTTT | CASSTRTSGDTEAFF
- | - | 17 | TRBJ1-3 | TRBV2 | TGTGCCAGCAAACCTCCCTTCGACATTTACTCTGGAAACACCATATATTTT | CASKPPFDIYSGNTIYF
- | - | 15 | TRBJ1-1 | TRBV3-1/TRBV3-2 | TGTGCCAGCAGCCAATGGCGGAGCATGAACACTGAAGCTTTCTTT | CASSQWRSMNTEAFF
- | - | 13 | TRBJ1-1 | TRBV12-3/TRBV12-4 | TGTGCCAGCAGTCCTGACAGTAACACTGAAGCTTTCTTT | CASSPDSNTEAFF
- | - | 14 | TRBJ1-1 | TRBV27 | TGTGCCAGCAGTTTAGGGACTTTGAACACTGAAGCTTTCTTT | CASSLGTLNTEAFF
- | TRBD1 | 15 | TRBJ1-5 | TRBV19 | TGTGCCAGTAGGACCCGGGACAGTAGCAATCAGCCCCAGCATTTT | CASRTRDSSNQPQHF
- | TRBD1 | 14 | TRBJ1-5 | TRBV3-1/TRBV3-2 | TGTGCCAGCAGCCAGGGACAGGGGTATCAGCCCCAGCATTTT | CASSQGQGYQPQHF
- | TRBD1 | 14 | TRBJ1-2 | TRBV5-5 | TGTGCCAGCAGGCGCGACAGGGGATCCCATGGCTACACCTTC | CASRRDRGSHGYTF